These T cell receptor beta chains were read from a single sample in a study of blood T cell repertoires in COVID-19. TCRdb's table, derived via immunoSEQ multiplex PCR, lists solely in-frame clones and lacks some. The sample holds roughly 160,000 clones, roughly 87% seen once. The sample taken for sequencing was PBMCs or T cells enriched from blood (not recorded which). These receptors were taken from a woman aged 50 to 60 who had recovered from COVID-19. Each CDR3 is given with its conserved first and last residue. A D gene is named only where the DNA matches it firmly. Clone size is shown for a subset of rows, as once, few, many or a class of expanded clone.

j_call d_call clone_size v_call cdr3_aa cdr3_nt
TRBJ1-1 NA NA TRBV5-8 CASRQRDTEAFF TGTGCCAGCAGACAACGGGACACTGAAGCTTTCTTT
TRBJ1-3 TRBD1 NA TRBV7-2 CASSLTGAKGTGNTIYF TGTGCCAGCAGCTTGACAGGGGCGAAGGGGACTGGAAACACCATATATTTT
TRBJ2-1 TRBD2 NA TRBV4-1 CASSSVGTSGTNEQFF TGCGCCAGCAGCTCAGTTGGGACTAGCGGGACAAATGAGCAGTTCTTC
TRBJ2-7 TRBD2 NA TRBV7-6 CASSLASGGTEEQYF TGTGCCAGCAGCTTAGCTAGCGGGGGGACCGAAGAGCAGTACTTC
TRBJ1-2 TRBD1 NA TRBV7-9 CASSAGQIRYGYTF TGTGCCAGCAGCGCGGGACAGATCCGCTATGGCTACACCTTC
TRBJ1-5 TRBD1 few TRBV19 CASSGQGFDQPQHF TGTGCCAGTAGCGGACAGGGGTTCGATCAGCCCCAGCATTTT
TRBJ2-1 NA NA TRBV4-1 CASSYQDLISYNEQFF TGCGCCAGCAGCTACCAAGACTTGATCTCCTACAATGAGCAGTTCTTC
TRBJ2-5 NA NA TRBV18 CASSSGQLETQYF TGTGCCAGCTCATCTGGACAGCTAGAGACCCAGTACTTC
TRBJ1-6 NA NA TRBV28 CASRSESSYNSPLHF TGTGCCAGCAGGTCGGAGAGCTCCTATAATTCACCCCTCCACTTT
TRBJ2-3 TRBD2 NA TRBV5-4 CASSTGTSGTRTDTQYF TGTGCCAGCAGCACAGGGACTAGCGGGACCCGCACAGATACGCAGTATTTT
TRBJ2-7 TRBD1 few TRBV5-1 CASSLGTGVTYEQYF TGCGCCAGCAGCTTGGGGACAGGGGTAACCTACGAGCAGTACTTC
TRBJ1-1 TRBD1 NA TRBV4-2 CASSQTGTGPTEAFF TGTGCCAGCAGCCAAACCGGGACAGGTCCCACTGAAGCTTTCTTT
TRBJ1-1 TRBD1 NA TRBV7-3 CASSTTGAGRNTEAFF TGTGCCAGCAGCACGACAGGGGCCGGTAGGAACACTGAAGCTTTCTTT
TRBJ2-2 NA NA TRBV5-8 CASSARVTGELFF TGTGCCAGCAGCGCCAGGGTCACCGGGGAGCTGTTTTTT
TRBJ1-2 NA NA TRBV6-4 CASSDSPGYGYTF TGTGCCAGCAGTGACTCTCCAGGGTATGGCTACACCTTC
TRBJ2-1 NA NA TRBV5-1 CASSDYSVGNEQFF TGCGCCAGCAGCGACTATTCCGTGGGCAATGAGCAGTTCTTC
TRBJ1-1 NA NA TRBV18 CASSPSTVENTEAFF TGTGCCAGCTCTCCCTCGACTGTGGAGAACACTGAAGCTTTCTTT
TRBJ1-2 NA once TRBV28 CASSPPKGTRDGGYTF TGTGCCAGCAGTCCCCCCAAGGGGACACGAGATGGGGGCTACACCTTC
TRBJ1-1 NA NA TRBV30 CAWSRGLNTEAFF TGTGCCTGGAGTAGGGGCTTAAACACTGAAGCTTTCTTT
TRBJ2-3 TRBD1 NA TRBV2 CASSENRQGYSDTQYF TGTGCCAGCAGTGAAAATCGACAGGGCTATTCAGATACGCAGTATTTT
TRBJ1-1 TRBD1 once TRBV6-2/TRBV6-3 CASSYVQGAHTEAFF TGTGCCAGCAGTTACGTCCAGGGGGCCCACACTGAAGCTTTCTTT
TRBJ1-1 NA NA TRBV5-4 CASRPGGGNTEAFF TGTGCCAGCAGACCCGGTGGCGGGAACACTGAAGCTTTCTTT
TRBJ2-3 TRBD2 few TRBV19 CASSIGLAGVTDTQYF TGTGCCAGTAGTATAGGTCTAGCGGGAGTAACAGATACGCAGTATTTT
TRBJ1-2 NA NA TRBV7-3 CASSAVSKRGYGYTF TGTGCCAGCAGCGCAGTCTCAAAGCGAGGTTATGGCTACACCTTC
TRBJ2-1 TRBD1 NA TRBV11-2 CASSSITKSDRVRKNEQFF TGTGCCAGCAGCTCAATAACTAAATCGGACAGGGTTAGGAAAAATGAGCAGTTCTTC
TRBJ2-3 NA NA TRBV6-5 CASSYSRKPLTDTQYF TGTGCCAGCAGTTACTCGAGGAAGCCACTCACAGATACGCAGTATTTT
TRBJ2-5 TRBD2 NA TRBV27 CASSRSSGKETQYF TGTGCCAGCAGTAGGTCTAGCGGGAAAGAGACCCAGTACTTC
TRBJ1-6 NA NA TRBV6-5 CASRDSSITNSPLHF TGTGCCAGCAGAGACAGTTCGATCACTAATTCACCCCTCCACTTT
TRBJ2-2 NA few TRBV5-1 CASSFMNTGELFF TGCGCCAGCAGCTTTATGAACACCGGGGAGCTGTTTTTT
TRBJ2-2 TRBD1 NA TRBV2 CASRIRDSGGELFF TGTGCCAGCAGGATCCGGGACAGTGGCGGGGAGCTGTTTTTT
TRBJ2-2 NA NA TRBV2 CASSRESTGELFF TGTGCCAGCAGCCGGGAGAGCACCGGGGAGCTGTTTTTT
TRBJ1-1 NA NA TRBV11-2 CASSFLWANTEAFF TGTGCCAGCAGCTTCTTGTGGGCGAACACTGAAGCTTTCTTT
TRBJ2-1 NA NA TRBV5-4 CASRGGAGGLDEQFF TGTGCCAGCAGAGGGGGGGCAGGGGGCTTGGATGAGCAGTTCTTC
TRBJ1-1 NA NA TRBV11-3 CASSLGRNTEAFF TGTGCCAGCAGCTTGGGCCGGAACACTGAAGCTTTCTTT
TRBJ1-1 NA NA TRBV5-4 CASSLDSGGTEAFF TGTGCCAGCAGCCTGGACTCGGGAGGGACTGAAGCTTTCTTT
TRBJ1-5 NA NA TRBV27 CASSPGTRGGHQPQHF TGTGCCAGCAGTCCCGGGACAAGGGGGGGCCATCAGCCCCAGCATTTT
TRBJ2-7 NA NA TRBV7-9 CASSSASAEQYF TGTGCCAGCAGCTCCGCTAGCGCCGAGCAGTACTTC
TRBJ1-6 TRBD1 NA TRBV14 CASSQVGRGPSPLHF TGTGCCAGCAGCCAAGTGGGCAGGGGGCCCTCCCCCCTCCACTTT
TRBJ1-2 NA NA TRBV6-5 CASSYSARGPYGYTF TGTGCCAGCAGTTACTCAGCGCGGGGGCCTTATGGCTACACCTTC
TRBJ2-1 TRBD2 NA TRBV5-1 CASSWRGLYNEQFF TGCGCCAGCAGCTGGAGGGGACTATACAATGAGCAGTTCTTC
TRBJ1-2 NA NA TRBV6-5 CASTLTGSGGGYTF TGTGCCAGCACCCTGACCGGATCAGGAGGAGGCTACACCTTC
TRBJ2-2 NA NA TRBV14 CASSQLRTGELFF TGTGCCAGCAGCCAATTGAGGACCGGGGAGCTGTTTTTT
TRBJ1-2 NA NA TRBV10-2 CASSELPFHREDNYGYTF TGCGCCAGCAGTGAGCTCCCTTTTCACAGGGAAGATAACTATGGCTACACCTTC
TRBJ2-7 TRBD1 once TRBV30 CARSSGQGAYEQYF TGTGCCAGATCCTCGGGACAGGGTGCCTACGAGCAGTACTTC
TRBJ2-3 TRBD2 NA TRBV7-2 CASSLSLAGGISDTQYF TGTGCCAGCAGCTTAAGCCTAGCGGGAGGGATATCAGATACGCAGTATTTT
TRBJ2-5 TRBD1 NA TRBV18 CASSPFVATGGRGETQYF TGTGCCAGCTCACCGTTCGTTGCTACAGGGGGCCGAGGGGAGACCCAGTACTTC
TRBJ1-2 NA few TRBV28 CASSLFGLTELGNYGYTF TGTGCCAGCAGTCTTTTTGGATTGACGGAGCTCGGGAACTATGGCTACACCTTC
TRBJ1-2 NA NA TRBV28 CASSPEGDLNYGYTF TGTGCCAGCAGTCCGGAAGGGGATTTGAACTATGGCTACACCTTC
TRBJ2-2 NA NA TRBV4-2 CASSQAGGDRLARPGELFF TGTGCCAGCAGCCAAGCGGGGGGGGACAGACTAGCTCGCCCGGGGGAGCTGTTTTTT
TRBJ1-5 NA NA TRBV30 CAWSVLRGLQPQHF TGTGCCTGGAGTGTACTCCGGGGACTTCAGCCCCAGCATTTT
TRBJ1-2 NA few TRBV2 CASSERGDYGYTF TGTGCCAGCAGTGAGCGGGGAGACTATGGCTACACCTTC
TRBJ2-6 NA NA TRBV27 CAAKGADSGANVLTF TGTGCCGCCAAAGGGGCCGACTCTGGGGCCAACGTCCTGACTTTC
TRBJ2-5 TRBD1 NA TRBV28 CASSPRQGMETQYF TGTGCCAGCAGCCCGAGACAGGGTATGGAGACCCAGTACTTC
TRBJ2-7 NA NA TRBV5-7 CASSLAGIAVYEQYF TGTGCCAGCAGCTTGGCCGGTATAGCGGTCTACGAGCAGTACTTC
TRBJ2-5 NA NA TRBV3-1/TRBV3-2 CASSQVKGSGKETQYF TGTGCCAGCAGCCAAGTAAAGGGTAGCGGAAAAGAGACCCAGTACTTC
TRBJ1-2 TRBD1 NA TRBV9 CASSGRDSYNGYTF TGTGCCAGCAGCGGACGGGACAGCTATAATGGCTACACCTTC
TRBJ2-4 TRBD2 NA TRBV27 CASSSGLAGLAKNIQYF TGTGCCAGCAGTTCGGGACTAGCGGGATTAGCCAAAAACATTCAGTACTTC
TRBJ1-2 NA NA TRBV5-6 CASSADKPYGYTF TGTGCCAGCAGCGCGGACAAGCCCTATGGCTACACCTTC
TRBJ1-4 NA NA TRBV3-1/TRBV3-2 CASSPDSREKLFF TGTGCCAGCAGCCCCGACAGTCGAGAAAAACTGTTTTTT